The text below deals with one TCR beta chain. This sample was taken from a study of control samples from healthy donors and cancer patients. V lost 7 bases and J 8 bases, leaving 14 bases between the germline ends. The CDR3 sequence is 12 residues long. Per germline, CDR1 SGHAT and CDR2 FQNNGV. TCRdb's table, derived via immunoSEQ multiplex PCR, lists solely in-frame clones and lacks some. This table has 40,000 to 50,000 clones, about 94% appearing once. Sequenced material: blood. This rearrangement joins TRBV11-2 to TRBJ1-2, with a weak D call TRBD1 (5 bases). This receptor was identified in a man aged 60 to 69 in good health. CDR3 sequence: CASINRFGGYTF. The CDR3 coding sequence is TGTGCCAGCATCAACAGGTTTGGAGGCTACACCTTC.